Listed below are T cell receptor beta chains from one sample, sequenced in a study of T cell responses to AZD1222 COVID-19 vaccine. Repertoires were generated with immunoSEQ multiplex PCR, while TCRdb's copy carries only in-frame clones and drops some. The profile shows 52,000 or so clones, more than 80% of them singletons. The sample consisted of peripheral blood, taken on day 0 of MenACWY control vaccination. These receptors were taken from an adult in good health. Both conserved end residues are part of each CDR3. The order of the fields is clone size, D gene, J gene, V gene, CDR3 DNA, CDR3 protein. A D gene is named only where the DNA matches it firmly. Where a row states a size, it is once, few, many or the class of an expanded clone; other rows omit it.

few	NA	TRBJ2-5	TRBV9	TGTGCCAGCAGCGTAGCCTGGTCAGGGGCAGAGACCCAGTACTTC	CASSVAWSGAETQYF
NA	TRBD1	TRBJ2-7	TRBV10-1	TGCGCCAGCAGTCAAGACAGGGACTACGAGCAGTACTTC	CASSQDRDYEQYF
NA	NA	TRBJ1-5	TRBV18	TGTGCCAGCTCCGAAAGGCACACTGGGGGGAGCAATCAGCCCCAGCATTTT	CASSERHTGGSNQPQHF
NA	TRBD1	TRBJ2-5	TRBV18	TGTGCCAGCTCACCACTTGGGACAGGGACGGGAGAGACCCAGTACTTC	CASSPLGTGTGETQYF
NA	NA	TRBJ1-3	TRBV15	TGTGCCACCAGGGGAGGCAGACCTGGAAACACCATATATTTT	CATRGGRPGNTIYF
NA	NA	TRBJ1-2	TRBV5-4	TGTGCCAGCAGCATAGACGGAAGCTATGGCTACACCTTC	CASSIDGSYGYTF
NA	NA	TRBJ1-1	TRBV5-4	TGTGCCAGCAGCTTAGGAGGGCGGGACACTGAAGCTTTCTTT	CASSLGGRDTEAFF
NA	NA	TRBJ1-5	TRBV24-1	TGTGCCACCAGTGAGGGTTATCAAGGTCAGCCCCAGCATTTT	CATSEGYQGQPQHF
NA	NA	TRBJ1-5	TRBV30	TGTGCCTGGGCAGAGGAAGGGAATTTCTGGCGCAATCAGCCCCAGCATTTT	CAWAEEGNFWRNQPQHF
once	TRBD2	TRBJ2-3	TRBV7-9	TGTGCCAGCAGCGATCCCCTAGCGGGCACAGATACGCAGTATTTT	CASSDPLAGTDTQYF
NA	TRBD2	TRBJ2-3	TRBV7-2	TGTGCCAGCAGCACGAGCGGGAGTCGAGCAGATACGCAGTATTTT	CASSTSGSRADTQYF
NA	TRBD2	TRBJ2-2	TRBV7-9	TGTGCCAGCAGCTTGTCCGGGACTAGCGGAAACACCGGGGAGCTGTTTTTT	CASSLSGTSGNTGELFF
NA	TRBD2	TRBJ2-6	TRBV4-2	TGTGCCAGCAGCCCGTTCGGCAGTGGCGGGAGGGGGGCTGGGGCCAACGTCCTGACTTTC	CASSPFGSGGRGAGANVLTF
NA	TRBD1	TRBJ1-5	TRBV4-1	TGCGCCAGCAGCAAAGAGGGACAGTGGGATCAGCCCCAGCATTTT	CASSKEGQWDQPQHF
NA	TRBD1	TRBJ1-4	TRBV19	TGTGCCAGTGGGGACAGGTTCAATGAAAAACTGTTTTTT	CASGDRFNEKLFF
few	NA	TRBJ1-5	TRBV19	TGTGCCAGTAACCCGGACAGATATCAGCCCCAGCATTTT	CASNPDRYQPQHF
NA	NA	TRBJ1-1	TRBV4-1	TGCGCCAGCAGCCAGGCTAGGAACACTGAAGCTTTCTTT	CASSQARNTEAFF
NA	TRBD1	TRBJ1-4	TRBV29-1	TGCAGCGCCGACAGGGGCGAAAAACTGTTTTTT	CSADRGEKLFF
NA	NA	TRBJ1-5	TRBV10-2	TGCGCCAGCAGTGAGTTGGCGAGCAATCAGCCCCAGCATTTT	CASSELASNQPQHF
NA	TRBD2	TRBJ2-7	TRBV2	TGTGCCAGCACTGTGACTAGCGGGAGTAATTCCGAGCAGTACTTC	CASTVTSGSNSEQYF
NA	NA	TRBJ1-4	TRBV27	TGTGCCAGCAGCCCCCGACTCCTCCGGGATGAAAAACTGTTTTTT	CASSPRLLRDEKLFF
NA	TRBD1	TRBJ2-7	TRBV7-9	TGTGCCAGCAGCTTTACAGGGGGCCCCTACGAGCAGTACTTC	CASSFTGGPYEQYF
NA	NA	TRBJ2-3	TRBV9	TGTGCCAGCAGCGTAGCTGGGCAGGGGTGGGCAGATACGCAGTATTTT	CASSVAGQGWADTQYF
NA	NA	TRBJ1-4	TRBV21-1	TGTGCCAACCGACAGGGGAATGAAAAACTGTTTTTT	CANRQGNEKLFF
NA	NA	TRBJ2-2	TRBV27	TGTGCCAGCAGCCCCGCCGCGCGGGACACCGGGGAGCTGTTTTTT	CASSPAARDTGELFF
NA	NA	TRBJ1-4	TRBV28	TGTGCCAGCAGTTCCCCCTGGGGGGGTAATGAAAAACTGTTTTTT	CASSSPWGGNEKLFF
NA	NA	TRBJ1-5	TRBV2	TGTGCCAGCAGGGGGCAGGGCAATCAGCCCCAGCATTTT	CASRGQGNQPQHF
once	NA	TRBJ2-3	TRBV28	TGTGCCAGCAGTTTATATCGAGCAGATACGCAGTATTTT	CASSLYRADTQYF
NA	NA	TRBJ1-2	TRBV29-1	TGCAGCGTTGAAGGGGAAGGGGGTGGGTATGGCTACACCTTC	CSVEGEGGGYGYTF
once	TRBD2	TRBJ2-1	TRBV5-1	TGCGCCAGCAGCTTTCACGGGAGGGCCAATGAGCAGTTCTTC	CASSFHGRANEQFF
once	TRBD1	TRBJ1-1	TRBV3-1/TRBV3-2	TGTGCCAGCAGCCACCGGACAGGGGGCAGATCTGAAGCTTTCTTT	CASSHRTGGRSEAFF
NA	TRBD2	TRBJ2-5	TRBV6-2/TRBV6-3	TGTGCCAGCAGCACTAGCGCCTATCCCCAGGAGACCCAGTACTTC	CASSTSAYPQETQYF
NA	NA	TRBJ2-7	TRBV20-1	TGCAGTGCTAGAGGCGGACCCCTCATTTGG	CSARGGPLIW
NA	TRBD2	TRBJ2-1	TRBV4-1	TGCGCCAGCAGCCATCCTTCACTAGCGGAGGACAATGAGCAGTTCTTC	CASSHPSLAEDNEQFF
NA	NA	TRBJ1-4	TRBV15	TGTGCCACCAGCAGAGGTGACACAACAACTAATGAAAAACTGTTTTTT	CATSRGDTTTNEKLFF
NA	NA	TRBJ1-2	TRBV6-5	TGTGCCAGCAGTTACGAGGCCACTAACTATGGCTACACCTTC	CASSYEATNYGYTF
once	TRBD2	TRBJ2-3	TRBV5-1	TGCGCCAGCAGCTTGGCGATGACTAGCGGGAGGCCCCTCGGTACGCAGTATTTT	CASSLAMTSGRPLGTQYF
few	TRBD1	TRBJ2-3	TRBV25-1	TGTGCCAGCAGTGTGACAGGGTGGGATACCACAGATACGCAGTATTTT	CASSVTGWDTTDTQYF
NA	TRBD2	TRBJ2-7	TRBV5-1	TGCGCCAGCAGCGTTCGACTAGCGGGAGAGTACGAGCAGTACTTC	CASSVRLAGEYEQYF
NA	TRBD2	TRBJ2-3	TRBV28	TGTGCCAGCAGCCCCTCCCTAGGGCGGGAGGGCACAGATACGCAGTATTTT	CASSPSLGREGTDTQYF
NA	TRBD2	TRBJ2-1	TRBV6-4	TGTGCCAGCAGTCACCTAGCGGATAGCTACAATGAGCAGTTCTTC	CASSHLADSYNEQFF
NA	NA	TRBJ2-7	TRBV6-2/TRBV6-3	TGTGCCAGCAGTTTCCTTCAGCCCTCCTACGAGCAGTACTTC	CASSFLQPSYEQYF
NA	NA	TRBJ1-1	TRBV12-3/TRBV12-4	TGTGCCAGCAGTGGATATTCCAATTCGGCTTTCTTT	CASSGYSNSAFF
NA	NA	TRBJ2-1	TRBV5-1	TGCGCCAGCAGCTTGAGGCTAGACTATGAGCAGTTCTTC	CASSLRLDYEQFF
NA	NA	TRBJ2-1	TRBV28	TGTGCCAGCGCCTGGGTCAATGAGCAGTTCTTC	CASAWVNEQFF
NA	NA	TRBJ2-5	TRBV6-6	TGTGCCAGCAGTTACTCGGAGGAGGGCGGGGAGACCCAGTACTTC	CASSYSEEGGETQYF
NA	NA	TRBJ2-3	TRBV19	TGTGCCAGTAGTATAGGACGGCTGAGCACAGATACGCAGTATTTT	CASSIGRLSTDTQYF
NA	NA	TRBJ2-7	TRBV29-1	TGCAGCGTCGCCCGAGCGAGCTCCGGGCAGTACTTC	CSVARASSGQYF
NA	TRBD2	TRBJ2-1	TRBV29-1	TGCAGCGTTCGAAACCCTTGGACTAGCGATGAGCAGTTCTTC	CSVRNPWTSDEQFF
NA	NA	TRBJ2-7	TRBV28	TGTGCCAGCAGTAACCCCCCCCCGGACTACGAGCAGTACTTC	CASSNPPPDYEQYF
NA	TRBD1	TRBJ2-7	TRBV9	TGTGCCAGCACTCCGGGACAGGGGACTTACGAGCAGTACTTC	CASTPGQGTYEQYF
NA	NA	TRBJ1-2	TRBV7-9	TGTGCCAGCAGCCCTGGAGGCCCGGGAGGCTACACCTTC	CASSPGGPGGYTF
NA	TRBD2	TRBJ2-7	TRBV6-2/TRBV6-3	TGTGCCAGCAGTCGGTTCTCCAATAGCGGGAGTAGAAACTACGAGCAGTACTTC	CASSRFSNSGSRNYEQYF
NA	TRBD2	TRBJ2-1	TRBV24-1	TGTGCCACCACGGATAGCGGGAGTGCGTACAATGAGCAGTTCTTC	CATTDSGSAYNEQFF